This T cell receptor beta chain was profiled in a study of OX40 agonist ivuxolimab in advanced cancers. V lost 4 bases and J 6 bases, leaving 13 bases between the germline ends. Per germline, CDR1 SGHRS and CDR2 YFSETQ. The CDR3 is 14 residues long. This clone was counted between two and nine times. Profiled with immunoSEQ multiplex PCR; TCRdb holds only in-frame clones, not every one. The sample gives some 70,000 clones, around 89% of which show up once; more than 0.75% is in the top ten. The receptor was derived from an adult with an advanced solid tumor such as melanoma, head and neck, liver or kidney cancer. This specimen was CD4+ or CD8+ T cells sorted from blood, taken in a trial of the OX40 agonist ivuxolimab. This sequence joins TRBV5-1 and TRBJ1-4; tentative D call: TRBD1 (5 bases). CDR3 nucleotides: TGCGCCAGCAGCCGGGGCAGGCCCGATGAAAAACTGTTTTTT. It is translated as CASSRGRPDEKLFF.